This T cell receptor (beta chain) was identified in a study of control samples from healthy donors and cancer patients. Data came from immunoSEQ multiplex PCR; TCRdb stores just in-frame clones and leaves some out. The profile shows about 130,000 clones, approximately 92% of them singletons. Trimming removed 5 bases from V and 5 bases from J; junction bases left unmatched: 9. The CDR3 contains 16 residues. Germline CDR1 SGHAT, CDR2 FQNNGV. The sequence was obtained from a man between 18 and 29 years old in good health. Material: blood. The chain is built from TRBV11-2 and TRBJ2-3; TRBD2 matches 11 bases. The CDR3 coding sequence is TGTGCCAGCAGCCAAATAGCGGGAGGGAACGTAGATACGCAGTATTTT. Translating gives CASSQIAGGNVDTQYF.